What follows describes a single TCR beta chain. Its specificity is unknown. Profiling that covered TCR beta VDJ and CDR3 relied on genomic DNA as its template. TCRdb reanalysed the reads using MiXCR and keeps one entry per CDR3 protein. The table shows about 160,000 distinct CDR3 sequences, with less than 60% occurring only once. Trimming stripped 4 bases from V and 13 bases from J, with 14 bases between. The CDR3 runs 13 residues. The sample is drawn from a study of CD8+CD57+ T cells in acquired aplastic anemia. Study as a whole: Recorded DNA amounts for sorted CD4+ and CD8+ cells had an average of around 3.5 ug.

All patients picked for sequencing had shown, by flow cytometry, an expansion of CD8+CD57+ cells. Patient blood was sampled before any therapy had been received. General study results and limits: Patients had fewer than 35 CD8+ CDR3 sequences in common with controls (the shared set).

The sequenced material came from sorted CD4+, CD8+, or CD8+CD57+ T cells (not recorded which) from PBMCs. The rearrangement links TRBV12-3 or TRBV12-4 to TRBJ1-6; D is uncertain. The TCR originated in a human donor with aplastic anemia. The CDR3 region is CASSSVVRAPLHF. The CDR3 DNA is TGTGCCAGCAGTTCCGTAGTCCGGGCGCCCCTCCACTTT.